This T cell receptor beta chain is drawn from a study of a mutant IDH1 vaccine in newly diagnosed glioma. Assay: immunoSEQ multiplex PCR; the TCRdb copy retains only in-frame clones and omits some. The sample carries tens of thousands of clones, about three quarters recorded once. Comment on this clone: The antigen is unknown.

Time point specified: baseline, week 1 (first vaccination visit). Treatment here: pre-vaccination baseline after standard-of-care therapy. Each astrocytoma in the donors was new, WHO grade 3 or 4, IDH1-mutant and ATRX-lost. Study-wide points: Pseudoprogression apparently lacked any relation to changes in top peripheral T cell clonotypes.

The CDR3 is made up of 13 amino acids. The germline V and J ends were trimmed by 2 bases and 3 bases, with 7 bases remaining between them. Looked up from germline, CDR1 is LNHDA and CDR2 is SQIVND (reference sequence). Sequences were derived from PBMCs, sampled from a glioma patient treated with radiotherapy, temozolomide or both. The clonotype comes from a woman in her thirties or forties with glioma. This chain joins TRBV19 and TRBJ1-2; no firm D call. The CDR3 loop reads CASSIPGYYGYTF. The CDR3, as DNA: TGTGCCAGTAGTATACCGGGGTACTATGGCTACACCTTC.